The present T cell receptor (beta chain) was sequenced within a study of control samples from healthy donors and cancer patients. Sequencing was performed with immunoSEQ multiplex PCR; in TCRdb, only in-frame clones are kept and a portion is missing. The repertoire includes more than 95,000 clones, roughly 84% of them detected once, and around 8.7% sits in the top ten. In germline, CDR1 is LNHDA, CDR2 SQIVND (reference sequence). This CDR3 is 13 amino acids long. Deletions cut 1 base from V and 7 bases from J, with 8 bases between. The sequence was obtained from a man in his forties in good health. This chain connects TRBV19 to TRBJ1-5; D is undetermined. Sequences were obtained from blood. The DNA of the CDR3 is TGTGCCAGTAGTATAGGAAGGGAGCAGCCCCAGCATTTT. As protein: CASSIGREQPQHF. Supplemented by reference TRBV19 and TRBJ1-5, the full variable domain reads DGGITQSPKYLFRKEGQNVTLSCEQNLNHDAMYWYRQDPGQGLRLIYYSQIVNDFQKGDIAEGYSVSREKKESFPLTVTSAQKNPTAFYLCASSIGREQPQHFGDGTRLSIL.